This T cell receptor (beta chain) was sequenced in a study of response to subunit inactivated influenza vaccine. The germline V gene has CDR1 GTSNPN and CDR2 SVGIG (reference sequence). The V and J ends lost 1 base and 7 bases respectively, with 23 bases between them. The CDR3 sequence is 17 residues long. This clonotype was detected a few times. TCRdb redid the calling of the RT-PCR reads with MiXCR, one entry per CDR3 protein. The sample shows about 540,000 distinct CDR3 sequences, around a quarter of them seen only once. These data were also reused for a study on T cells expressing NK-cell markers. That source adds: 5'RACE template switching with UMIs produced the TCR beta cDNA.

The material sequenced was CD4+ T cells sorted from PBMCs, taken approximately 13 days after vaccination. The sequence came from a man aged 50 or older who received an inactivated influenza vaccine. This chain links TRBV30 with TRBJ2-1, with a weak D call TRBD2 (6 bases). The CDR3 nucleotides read TGTGCCTGGAGTGACTTACTAAAGCGGGTCATGGGAAATGAGCAGTTCTTC. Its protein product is CAWSDLLKRVMGNEQFF.